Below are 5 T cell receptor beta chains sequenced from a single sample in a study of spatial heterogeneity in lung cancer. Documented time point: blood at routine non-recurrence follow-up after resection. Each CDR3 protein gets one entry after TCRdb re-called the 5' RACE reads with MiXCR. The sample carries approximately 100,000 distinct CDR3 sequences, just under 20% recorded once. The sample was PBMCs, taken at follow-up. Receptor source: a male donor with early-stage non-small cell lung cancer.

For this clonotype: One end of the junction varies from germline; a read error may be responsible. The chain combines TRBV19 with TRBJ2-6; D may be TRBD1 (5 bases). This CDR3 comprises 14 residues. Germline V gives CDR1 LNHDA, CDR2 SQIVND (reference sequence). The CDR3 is CASNIGPGPNVLTF. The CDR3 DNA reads TGTGCCAGTAATATAGGTCCAGGGCCCAACGTCCTGACTTTC.

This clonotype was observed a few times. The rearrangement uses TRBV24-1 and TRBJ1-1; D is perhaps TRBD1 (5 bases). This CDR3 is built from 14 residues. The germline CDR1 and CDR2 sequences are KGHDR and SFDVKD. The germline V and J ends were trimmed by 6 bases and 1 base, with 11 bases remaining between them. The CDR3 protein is CATSLGTENTEAFF. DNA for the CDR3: TGTGCCACCAGTTTAGGGACTGAGAACACTGAAGCTTTCTTT.

The CDR3 reads CASSSFSVEQFF. In DNA form, the CDR3 reads TGTGCCAGCAGTTCGTTCTCCGTTGAGCAGTTCTTC. This chain uses TRBV6-6 with TRBJ2-1; unclear D gene. Germline V gene lookup returns CDR1 MNHNY and CDR2 SVGAGI (reference sequence). This CDR3 has 12 residues. Trimming shortened V by 4 bases and J by 9 bases, and 10 bases separated the two germline ends.

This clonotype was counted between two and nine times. The CDR3 loop reads CASSLNGHSGTQYF. As DNA, the CDR3 is TGTGCCAGCAGCTTAAATGGGCACTCTGGGACCCAGTACTTC. The J gene is TRBJ2-5, the V gene TRBV7-3; D is unclear. Trimming removed 1 base from V and 7 bases from J, with 13 bases in between. This CDR3 spans 14 amino acids. CDR1 SGHTA and CDR2 FQGTGA come from the germline V gene.

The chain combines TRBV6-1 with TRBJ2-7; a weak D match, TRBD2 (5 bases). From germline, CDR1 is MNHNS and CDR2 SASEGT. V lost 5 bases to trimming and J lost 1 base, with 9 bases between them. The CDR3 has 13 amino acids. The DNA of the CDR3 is TGTGCCAGCAGTCTAGCAAGATCCTACGAGCAGTACGTC. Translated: CASSLARSYEQYV.